The source of this T cell receptor (beta chain) is a study of T cell clonality in common variable immunodeficiency. Study findings and constraints: CVID subjects showed higher TCRbeta clonality than healthy controls. Reportedly, TCR beta sequences from common variable immunodeficiency showed fewer deletions and N-nucleotide insertions.

CVID subjects were 15 female and some 28 male, aged roughly 9 to 70. For at least one year, all CVID subjects received replacement immunoglobulin. The sample holds many counts of this clone. Its antigen is still unknown. The CDR3 is cut off 3 residues early in the read; its end comes from the germline J gene. Sequencing input was equivalent genomic DNA from CVID and controls. The repertoire was sequenced with immunoSEQ multiplex PCR; TCRdb's copy has only in-frame clones and lacks some. The record shows around 28,000 clones for this sample, with no singletons present. The germline gives CDR1 SGHTA, CDR2 FQGNSA. Trimming cost V 5 bases and J 7 bases, with 15 bases left between them. The CDR3 is made up of 14 amino acids.

The clonotype was recovered from a human donor with common variable immunodeficiency. Sample: peripheral blood mononuclear cells. The chain carries TRBV7-2 and TRBJ2-4; the D gene is possibly TRBD1 (5 bases). Here the CDR3 reads CASSPTTERNIQYF. The sequenced part of the CDR3 DNA is TGTGCCAGCAGCCCAACGACAGAGAGGAACATT.